This TCR beta chain was recorded in a study of blood T cell repertoires in COVID-19. Study information: Donors in the United States, Italy and Spain gave samples during acute or convalescent COVID-19. PBMCs, B-cell-depleted T cells, or T cells provided the cDNA or gDNA that made up the material.

Seattle patient enrollment occurred during active infection, with longitudinal follow-up thereafter. This clone was found once. J gave up 5 bases and V 3 bases, and 2 bases lay outside the gene matches. Germline lookup yields CDR1 SGHTA and CDR2 FQGNSA. The CDR3 is made up of 14 amino acids. Assay used: immunoSEQ multiplex PCR; TCRdb lists only in-frame clones, some missing. The data contain 85,000 to 120,000 clones, roughly 89% of them seen just once; the ten biggest clones take up 1.9%. V gene TRBV7-2 combines with J gene TRBJ2-1; 9 bases align to TRBD1. Sequenced: peripheral blood. The sequence was collected from a woman in her forties or fifties with COVID-19, enrolled during active disease. CDR3 residues: CASSLGQGHNEQFF. The CDR3 region has the DNA TGTGCCAGCAGCTTGGGACAGGGCCACAATGAGCAGTTCTTC.